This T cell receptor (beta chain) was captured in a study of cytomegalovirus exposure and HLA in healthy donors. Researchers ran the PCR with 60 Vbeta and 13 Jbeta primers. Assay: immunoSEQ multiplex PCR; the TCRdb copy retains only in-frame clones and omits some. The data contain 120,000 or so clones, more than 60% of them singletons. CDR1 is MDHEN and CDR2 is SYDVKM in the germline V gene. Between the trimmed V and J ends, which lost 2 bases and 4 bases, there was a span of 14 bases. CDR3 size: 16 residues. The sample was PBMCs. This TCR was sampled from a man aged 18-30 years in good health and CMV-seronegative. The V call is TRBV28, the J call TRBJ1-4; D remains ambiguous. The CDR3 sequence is CASSLRNSGYNEKLFF. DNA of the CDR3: TGTGCCAGCAGTTTAAGGAACTCAGGCTATAATGAAAAACTGTTTTTT.